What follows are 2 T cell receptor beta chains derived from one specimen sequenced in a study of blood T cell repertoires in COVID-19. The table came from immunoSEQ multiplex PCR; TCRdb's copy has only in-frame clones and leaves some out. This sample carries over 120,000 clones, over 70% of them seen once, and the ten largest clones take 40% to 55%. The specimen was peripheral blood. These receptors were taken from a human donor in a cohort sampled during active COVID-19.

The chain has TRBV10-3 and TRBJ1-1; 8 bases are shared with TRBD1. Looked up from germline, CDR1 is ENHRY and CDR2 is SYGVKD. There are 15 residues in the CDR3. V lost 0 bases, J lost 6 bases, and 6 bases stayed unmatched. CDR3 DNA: TGTGCCATCAGTGAGTCATCCGACAGGGGTGCTGAAGCTTTCTTT. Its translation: CAISESSDRGAEAFF.

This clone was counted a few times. The CDR3, as DNA: TGTGCCAGCAGTGAAGCAGGGCGCTATGGCTACACCTTC. It codes for CASSEAGRYGYTF. The J gene is TRBJ1-2, the V gene TRBV25-1; TRBD1 is a possible D gene (5 bases). The CDR3 has 13 amino acids. Trimming pared 2 bases from V and 4 bases from J, leaving 8 bases between. Looked up from germline, CDR1 is MGHDK and CDR2 is SYGVNS.